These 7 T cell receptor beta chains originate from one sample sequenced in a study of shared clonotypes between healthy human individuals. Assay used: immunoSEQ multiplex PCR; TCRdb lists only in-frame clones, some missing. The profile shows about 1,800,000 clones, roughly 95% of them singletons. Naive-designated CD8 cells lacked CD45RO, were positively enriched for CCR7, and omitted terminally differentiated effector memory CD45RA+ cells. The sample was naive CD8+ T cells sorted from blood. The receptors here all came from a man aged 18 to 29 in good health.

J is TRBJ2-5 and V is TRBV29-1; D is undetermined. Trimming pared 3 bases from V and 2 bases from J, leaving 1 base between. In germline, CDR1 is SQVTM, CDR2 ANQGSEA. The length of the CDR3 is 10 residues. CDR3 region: CSVEQETQYF. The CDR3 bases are TGCAGCGTTGAGCAAGAGACCCAGTACTTC. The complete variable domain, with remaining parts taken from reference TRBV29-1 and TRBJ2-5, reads SAVISQKPSRDICQRGTSLTIQCQVDSQVTMMFWYRQQPGQSLTLIATANQGSEATYESGFVIDKFPISRPNLTFSTLTVSNMSPEDSSIYLCSVEQETQYFGPGTRLLVL.

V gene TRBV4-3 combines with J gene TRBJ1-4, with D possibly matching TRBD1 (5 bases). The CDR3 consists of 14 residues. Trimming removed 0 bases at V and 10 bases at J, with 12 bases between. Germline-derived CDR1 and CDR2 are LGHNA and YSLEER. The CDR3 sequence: CASSQDGGDGKLFF. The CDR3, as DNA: TGCGCCAGCAGCCAAGATGGGGGAGACGGAAAACTGTTTTTT.

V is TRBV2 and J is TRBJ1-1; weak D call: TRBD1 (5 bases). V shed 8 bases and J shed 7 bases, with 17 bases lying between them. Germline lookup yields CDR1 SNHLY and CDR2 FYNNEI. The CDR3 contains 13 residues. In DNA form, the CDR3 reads TGTGCCAGCTTACGGGCGGGGCGAGATGAAGCTTTCTTT. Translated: CASLRAGRDEAFF. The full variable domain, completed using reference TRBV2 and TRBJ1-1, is EPEVTQTPSHQVTQMGQEVILRCVPISNHLYFYWYRQILGQKVEFLVSFYNNEISEKSEIFDDQFSVERPDGSNFTLKIRSTKLEDSAMYFCASLRAGRDEAFFGQGTRLTVV.

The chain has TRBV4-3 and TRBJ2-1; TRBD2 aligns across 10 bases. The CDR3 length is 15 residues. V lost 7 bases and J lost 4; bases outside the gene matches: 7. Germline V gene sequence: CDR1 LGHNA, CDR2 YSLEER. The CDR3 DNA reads TGCGCCAGCAAACCGGGACTAGCGTTATACAATGAGCAGTTCTTC. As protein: CASKPGLALYNEQFF.

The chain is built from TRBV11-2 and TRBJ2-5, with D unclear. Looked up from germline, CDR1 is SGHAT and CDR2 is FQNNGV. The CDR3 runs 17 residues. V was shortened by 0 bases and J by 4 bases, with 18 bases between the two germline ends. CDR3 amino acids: CASSLDRDTGLGETQYF. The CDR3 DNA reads TGTGCCAGCAGCTTAGATCGAGATACGGGTTTGGGAGAGACCCAGTACTTC.

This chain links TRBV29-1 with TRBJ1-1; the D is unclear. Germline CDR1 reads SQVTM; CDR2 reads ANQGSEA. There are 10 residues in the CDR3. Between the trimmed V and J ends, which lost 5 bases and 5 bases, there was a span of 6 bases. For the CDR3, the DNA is TGCAGCGTTTTCTCTACTGAAGCTTTCTTT. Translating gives CSVFSTEAFF. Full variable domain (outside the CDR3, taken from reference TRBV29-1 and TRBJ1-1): SAVISQKPSRDICQRGTSLTIQCQVDSQVTMMFWYRQQPGQSLTLIATANQGSEATYESGFVIDKFPISRPNLTFSTLTVSNMSPEDSSIYLCSVFSTEAFFGQGTRLTVV.

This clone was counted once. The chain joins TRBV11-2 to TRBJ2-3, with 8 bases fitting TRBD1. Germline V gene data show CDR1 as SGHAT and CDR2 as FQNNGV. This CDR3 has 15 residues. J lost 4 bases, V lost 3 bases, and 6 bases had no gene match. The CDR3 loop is CASSLYRGVPDTQYF. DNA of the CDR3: TGTGCCAGCAGCTTGTACAGGGGGGTCCCAGATACGCAGTATTTT.